These 25 T cell receptor beta chains were all obtained from the same sample, sequenced in a study of blood T cell repertoires in COVID-19. Generated by immunoSEQ multiplex PCR, the TCRdb table keeps only in-frame clones and is missing some. The data show 250,000 to 350,000 clones, about nine tenths seen once. The sample was PBMCs or T cells enriched from blood (not recorded which). Receptors originate from a man between 60 and 70 years old who had recovered from COVID-19.

The CDR3, as DNA: TGTGCCAGCAGCCAAGTGACCAGACAAGGAAACACCATATATTTT. Protein: CASSQVTRQGNTIYF. The chain is built from TRBV3-1 (or the pseudogene TRBV3-2) and TRBJ1-3; unclear D gene. CDR3 length: 15 residues. Per the germline V gene, CDR1 is LGHDT and CDR2 is YNNKEL (reference sequence). Trimming removed 1 base from V and 4 bases from J, with 11 bases in between.

V gene TRBV9 combines with J gene TRBJ2-1, with 12 bases fitting TRBD2. V shed 7 bases, J shed 7 bases, and the junction held 12 bases outside the gene matches. CDR3 length: 16 amino acids. Germline loops: CDR1 SGDLS, CDR2 YYNGEE. The CDR3 DNA reads TGTGCCAGCGACAGACCACTAGCGGGAGGCAGGAATGAGCAGTTCTTC. Its translation: CASDRPLAGGRNEQFF. Full variable domain (remainder filled in from reference TRBV9 and TRBJ2-1): DSGVTQTPKHLITATGQRVTLRCSPRSGDLSVYWYQQSLDQGLQFLIQYYNGEERAKGNILERFSAQQFPDLHSELNLSSLELGDSALYFCASDRPLAGGRNEQFFGPGTRLTVL.

A few counts support this clone. The chain combines TRBV5-4 with TRBJ1-4, with 8 bases fitting TRBD1. Germline V gene lookup returns CDR1 SGHNT and CDR2 YYREEE (reference sequence). The CDR3 spans 16 residues. With V trimmed by 0 bases and J by 3 bases, 4 bases remained unmatched. The CDR3 DNA reads TGTGCCAGCAGCTTGGCTCCCAGGGGGCCTAATGAAAAACTGTTTTTT. Its translation: CASSLAPRGPNEKLFF.

The gene calls are TRBV4-1 and TRBJ1-1; 8 nucleotides match TRBD1. Germline trimming cut 4 bases from V and 1 base from J; bases unmatched to any gene: 5. CDR3 size: 15 residues. Germline V CDR1 and CDR2: MGHRA, YSYEKL. The CDR3 loop reads CASSLAGTGNTEAFF. The CDR3 DNA follows: TGCGCCAGCAGCCTCGCCGGGACAGGGAACACTGAAGCTTTCTTT.

This chain links TRBV19 with TRBJ2-7; 12 bases align to TRBD2. V was clipped by 5 bases and J by 5 bases; unmatched bases: 10. This CDR3 has 16 amino acids. Germline loops: CDR1 LNHDA, CDR2 SQIVND (reference sequence). CDR3 amino acids: CASSRTSGTLGNEQYF. The CDR3 DNA reads as TGTGCCAGTAGTCGGACTAGCGGGACCCTAGGCAACGAGCAGTACTTC. Together with reference TRBV19 and TRBJ2-7, the CDR3 gives the full variable domain: DGGITQSPKYLFRKEGQNVTLSCEQNLNHDAMYWYRQDPGQGLRLIYYSQIVNDFQKGDIAEGYSVSREKKESFPLTVTSAQKNPTAFYLCASSRTSGTLGNEQYFGPGTRLTVT.

The rearrangement joins TRBV29-1 to TRBJ1-1, with D perhaps TRBD1 (5 bases). The V and J ends lost 7 bases and 7 bases respectively, with 19 bases between them. From germline, CDR1 is SQVTM and CDR2 ANQGSEA. This CDR3 has 13 amino acids. CDR3: CSGGPRSVGEAFF. As DNA, the CDR3 is TGCAGCGGGGGCCCTAGGTCCGTCGGTGAAGCTTTCTTT. Drawing the rest from reference TRBV29-1 and TRBJ1-1, the complete variable domain is SAVISQKPSRDICQRGTSLTIQCQVDSQVTMMFWYRQQPGQSLTLIATANQGSEATYESGFVIDKFPISRPNLTFSTLTVSNMSPEDSSIYLCSGGPRSVGEAFFGQGTRLTVV.

The genes are TRBV5-1 and TRBJ2-7; D gene unclear. V dropped 2 bases and J dropped 0 bases, with 9 bases sitting between them. Germline-derived CDR1 and CDR2 are SGHRS and YFSETQ. The CDR3 is made up of 14 amino acids. The CDR3 reads CASSLRATSYEQYF. Here the CDR3 DNA reads TGCGCCAGCAGCTTAAGAGCTACCTCCTACGAGCAGTACTTC. The entire variable domain, with the rest obtained from reference TRBV5-1 and TRBJ2-7, is as follows: KAGVTQTPRYLIKTRGQQVTLSCSPISGHRSVSWYQQTPGQGLQFLFEYFSETQRNKGNFPGRFSGRQFSNSRSEMNVSTLELGDSALYLCASSLRATSYEQYFGPGTRLTVT.

V usage is TRBV5-1 and J usage is TRBJ2-3; 10 positions match TRBD2. The CDR3 loop spans 17 amino acids. Germline-derived CDR1 and CDR2 are SGHRS and YFSETQ. J lost 3 bases, V lost 0 bases, and 7 bases had no gene match. The CDR3 is CASSLDLAGVGTDTQYF. CDR3 nucleotide sequence: TGCGCCAGCAGCTTGGATCTAGCGGGAGTTGGTACAGATACGCAGTATTTT.

V is TRBV4-1 and J is TRBJ1-2; 7 nucleotides align to TRBD1. The CDR3 sequence is 14 residues long. With V trimmed by 3 bases and J by 1 base, 2 bases remained unmatched. Per germline, CDR1 MGHRA and CDR2 YSYEKL. Here the CDR3 reads CASSQTGINYGYTF. The CDR3 nucleotides are TGCGCCAGCAGCCAGACAGGGATTAACTATGGCTACACCTTC.

In regard to this clone: Other nucleotide sequences in the sample specify the same CDR3. The chain combines TRBV15 with TRBJ1-4; 7 positions match TRBD1. CDR1 and CDR2 (germline): LNHNV, YYDKDF (reference sequence). This CDR3 is 15 amino acids long. Germline trimming cut 5 bases from V and 1 base from J; bases unmatched to any gene: 4. The chain's CDR3 is CATSPRQGTNEKLFF. The DNA for the CDR3 is TGTGCCACCAGCCCTCGACAGGGAACTAATGAAAAACTGTTTTTT.

This chain links TRBV29-1 with TRBJ2-2; 9 positions match TRBD2. The CDR3 has 17 residues. The J segment lost 2 bases and the V segment lost 7 bases, leaving 14 bases of the junction unmatched. The germline CDR1 and CDR2 sequences are SQVTM and ANQGSEA. The CDR3 reads CSAQRGDVITNTGELFF. CDR3 sequence (DNA): TGCAGCGCCCAGCGGGGGGACGTCATAACCAACACCGGGGAGCTGTTTTTT.

This chain joins TRBV3-1 (or the pseudogene TRBV3-2) and TRBJ2-2; 7 nucleotides agree with TRBD1. Trimming removed 1 base from V and 6 bases from J; junction bases left unmatched: 8. This CDR3 has 16 residues. Germline V CDR1 and CDR2: LGHDT, YNNKEL (reference sequence). In nucleotides, the CDR3 is TGTGCCAGCAGCCAAGGGGACAGCTGGCCGGCCGGGGAGCTGTTTTTT. Translated: CASSQGDSWPAGELFF.

The chain links TRBV27 to TRBJ1-5; D gene uncertain. V was trimmed by 3 bases and J by 4 bases, leaving 7 bases between them. Germline assignment: CDR1 MNHEY and CDR2 SMNVEV (reference sequence). The length of the CDR3 is 13 residues. CDR3 coding DNA: TGTGCCAGCAGTTTGAGGGAAAATCAGCCCCAGCATTTT. Protein sequence: CASSLRENQPQHF.

The genes are TRBV7-2 and TRBJ2-1; 8 nucleotides match TRBD2. V was pared by 0 bases and J by 3 bases, with 4 bases of the junction left unmatched. From germline, CDR1 is SGHTA and CDR2 FQGNSA. CDR3 length: 16 amino acids. CDR3 in amino acids: CASSLARGGLYNEQFF. CDR3 DNA sequence: TGTGCCAGCAGCTTAGCCCGCGGGGGGCTCTACAATGAGCAGTTCTTC.

The chain recombines TRBV2 with TRBJ2-3, with 9 bases fitting TRBD1. J lost 2 bases, V lost 10 bases, and 10 bases had no gene match. Germline values: CDR1 SNHLY, CDR2 FYNNEI. The CDR3 has 15 amino acids. The CDR3 DNA sequence: TGTGCCAATCTTAGGGACAGGGTCCTCACAGATACGCAGTATTTT. Translation: CANLRDRVLTDTQYF.

V gene TRBV19 combines with J gene TRBJ2-7, with 8 bases identical to TRBD1. The CDR3 is 16 residues long. The V and J ends lost 6 bases and 2 bases, in that order; junction bases with no gene match: 12. CDR1 and CDR2 (germline): LNHDA, SQIVND (reference sequence). The CDR3: CASSRTGKFYPYEQYF. The CDR3, as DNA: TGTGCCAGTAGCCGGACAGGGAAGTTTTACCCCTACGAGCAGTACTTC.

This chain connects TRBV27 to TRBJ1-4; TRBD1 agrees at 7 bases. CDR3 length: 16 residues. Germline lookup yields CDR1 MNHEY and CDR2 SMNVEV (reference sequence). Trimming removed 1 base from V and 2 bases from J; junction bases left unmatched: 4. CDR3 sequence (DNA): TGTGCCAGCAGTTTATATGGGACAGTCACTAATGAAAAACTGTTTTTT. It encodes CASSLYGTVTNEKLFF.

Details on this clone: Other DNA sequences within the sample encode an identical CDR3. The chain employs TRBV9 and TRBJ2-1; TRBD1 agrees at 8 bases. The CDR3 runs 15 residues. Unmatched junction bases numbered 4, after V lost 3 bases and J lost 2 bases. From germline, CDR1 is SGDLS and CDR2 YYNGEE. This chain's CDR3 is CASSGGQGTYNEQFF. CDR3 DNA: TGTGCCAGCAGCGGCGGACAGGGAACCTACAATGAGCAGTTCTTC.

This clone occurred once. V gene TRBV7-9 combines with J gene TRBJ2-5; 9 bases line up with TRBD1. Trimming at V came to 5 bases and at J to 5 bases, leaving 6 bases not matched to a gene. Germline-derived CDR1 and CDR2 are SEHNR and FQNEAQ (reference sequence). CDR3 length: 14 residues. In nucleotides, the CDR3 is TGTGCCAGCAGCCTCACAGGGGGCTCGGAGACCCAGTACTTC. Translation gives CASSLTGGSETQYF.

The rearrangement uses TRBV25-1 and TRBJ1-2; weak D call: TRBD1 (6 bases). Germline loops: CDR1 MGHDK, CDR2 SYGVNS. The CDR3 consists of 13 residues. Deletions cut 4 bases from V and 6 bases from J, with 12 bases between. CDR3 in amino acids: CASSAHAGDGYTF. The CDR3 nucleotides read TGTGCCAGCAGTGCTCACGCAGGGGATGGCTACACCTTC.

The chain employs TRBV2 and TRBJ1-3; D is undetermined. Germline CDR1 and CDR2: SNHLY and FYNNEI. The CDR3 runs to 13 residues. The V end lost 2 bases, the J end lost 2 bases, and 4 bases lay between the germline ends. CDR3 nucleotide sequence: TGTGCCAGCAGTGAACGTACTGGAAACACCATATATTTT. The encoded protein is CASSERTGNTIYF.

V gene TRBV9 combines with J gene TRBJ1-3; TRBD1 matches at 8 bases. From germline, CDR1 is SGDLS and CDR2 YYNGEE. The V segment lost 3 bases and the J segment 5 bases; nucleotides outside the gene matches: 4. The CDR3 contains 14 residues. CDR3 loop: CASSARQGRNTIYF. For the CDR3, the DNA is TGTGCCAGCAGCGCCCGACAGGGGAGAAACACCATATATTTT.

The chain employs TRBV9 and TRBJ2-1; 9 nucleotides agree with TRBD2. The CDR3 totals 15 residues. CDR1 and CDR2 from the germline V gene are SGDLS and YYNGEE. V lost 3 bases, J lost 5 bases, and 6 bases stayed unmatched. CDR3 sequence (DNA): TGTGCCAGCAGCGCGCGGGGGGGCCTTCACAATGAGCAGTTCTTC. Translating it yields CASSARGGLHNEQFF.

The chain combines TRBV5-1 with TRBJ2-1, with D possibly matching TRBD1 (5 bases). CDR3 size: 14 residues. V lost 0 bases and J lost 7, with 11 bases in between. From germline, CDR1 is SGHRS and CDR2 YFSETQ. Here the CDR3 reads CASSLGPGRNEQFF. The CDR3 coding sequence is TGCGCCAGCAGCTTGGGGCCAGGGCGGAATGAGCAGTTCTTC.

This chain connects TRBV18 to TRBJ2-5; a possible D gene is TRBD2 (5 bases). CDR1 is KGHSH, CDR2 LQKENI, per germline. V lost 3 bases, J lost 1 base, and 12 bases lay in between. The CDR3 has 15 residues. The chain's CDR3 is CASSPSSGVQETQYF. The CDR3, as DNA: TGTGCCAGCTCACCGTCAAGCGGAGTCCAAGAGACCCAGTACTTC.